These 6 T cell receptor beta chains share one sample of origin, sequenced in a study of blood T cell repertoires in COVID-19. Here immunoSEQ multiplex PCR was the method, and the copy in TCRdb shows in-frame clones only, minus some. The sample lists roughly 20,000 clones, 70% to 90% occurring once. Sample: peripheral blood. All receptors come from a woman at least 80 years old with active COVID-19.

The rearrangement joins TRBV11-2 to TRBJ2-1; 9 nucleotides agree with TRBD1. V dropped 5 bases and J dropped 6; count of bases not matched to a gene: 8. Germline-derived CDR1 and CDR2 are SGHAT and FQNNGV. The CDR3 totals 15 residues. The CDR3: CASSIGGQGGNEQFF. In DNA form, the CDR3 reads TGTGCCAGCAGCATAGGGGGACAGGGAGGCAATGAGCAGTTCTTC.

V usage is TRBV29-1 and J usage is TRBJ1-3; no firm D call. This CDR3 region has 12 residues. CDR1 and CDR2 (germline): SQVTM, ANQGSEA. V dropped 2 bases and J dropped 2 bases, with 4 bases sitting between them. CDR3 protein: CSVEFTGNTIYF. The CDR3 bases are TGCAGCGTTGAATTTACTGGAAACACCATATATTTT.

This chain connects TRBV12-5 to TRBJ1-1; D may be TRBD1 (5 bases). Deletions cut 0 bases from V and 2 bases from J, with 13 bases between. This CDR3 spans 16 amino acids. The V gene's germline CDR1 is LGHNT and CDR2 FRNRAP. In nucleotides, the CDR3 is TGTGCTAGTGGTTTGGTACGCGGGGGTTTAAACACTGAAGCTTTCTTT. Residues: CASGLVRGGLNTEAFF. The whole variable domain, remainder taken from reference TRBV12-5 and TRBJ1-1, is DARVTQTPRHKVTEMGQEVTMRCQPILGHNTVFWYRQTMMQGLELLAYFRNRAPLDDSGMPKDRFSAEMPDATLATLKIQPSEPRDSAVYFCASGLVRGGLNTEAFFGQGTRLTVV.

This clone was seen a single time. V and J are TRBV3-1 (or the pseudogene TRBV3-2) and TRBJ1-4; D possibly corresponds to TRBD1 (6 bases). Germline lookup yields CDR1 LGHDT and CDR2 YNNKEL (reference sequence). Trimming stripped 1 base from V and 3 bases from J, with 12 bases between. The CDR3 is made up of 16 amino acids. The DNA for the CDR3 is TGTGCCAGCAGCCAAGGGGCCAGGGGAGCTAATGAAAAACTGTTTTTT. This translates into CASSQGARGANEKLFF.

This sequence joins TRBV5-1 and TRBJ2-7, with 8 positions matching TRBD1. Germline V CDR1 and CDR2: SGHRS, YFSETQ. After removal of 5 bases from V and 5 bases from J, the junction contained 12 bases not matched to a gene. The CDR3 is made up of 15 amino acids. This CDR3 is CASSARQGTNNEQYF. CDR3 DNA: TGCGCCAGCAGTGCCCGACAGGGGACAAACAACGAGCAGTACTTC.

The rearrangement uses TRBV4-1 and TRBJ2-1; 13 bases map to TRBD2. The V gene's germline CDR1 is MGHRA and CDR2 YSYEKL. The CDR3 length is 20 residues. The junction had 8 bases not matched to a gene; V was cut back by 0 bases and J by 0 bases. The CDR3 is CASSQDFGTSGASSYNEQFF. The CDR3 DNA reads as TGCGCCAGCAGCCAAGACTTTGGGACTAGCGGGGCGAGCTCCTACAATGAGCAGTTCTTC.